The clone carrying this TCR beta chain was detected once. The data were produced by immunoSEQ multiplex PCR, yet TCRdb's version contains in-frame clones alone and is incomplete. The sample consists of about 170,000 clones, about nine tenths of them appearing once. The data are from a study of blood T cell repertoires in COVID-19. The TCR was taken from a man aged 18 to 35 with COVID-19, enrolled during active disease. Material: peripheral blood.

The CDR3 coding sequence is TGTGCCAGCAACCACCGCGGGACAGTCCAAGAGACCCAGTACTTC. Its translation: CASNHRGTVQETQYF. This sequence joins TRBV28 and TRBJ2-5; D may be TRBD1 (7 bases). The length of the CDR3 is 15 residues. The germline V gene has CDR1 MDHEN and CDR2 SYDVKM. V lost 7 bases and J 1 base, leaving 16 bases between the germline ends.